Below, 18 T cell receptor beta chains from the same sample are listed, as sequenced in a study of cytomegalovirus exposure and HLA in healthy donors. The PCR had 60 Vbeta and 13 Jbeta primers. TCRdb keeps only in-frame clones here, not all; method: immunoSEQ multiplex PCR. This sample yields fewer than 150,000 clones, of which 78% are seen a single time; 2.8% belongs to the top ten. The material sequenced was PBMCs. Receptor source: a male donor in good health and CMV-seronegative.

The CDR3 region is CASSLDVGQLYGYTF. The CDR3 DNA sequence: TGTGCCAGCAGCTTAGATGTGGGACAGCTCTATGGCTACACCTTC. J is TRBJ1-2 and V is TRBV7-2; 7 positions agree with TRBD1. From germline, CDR1 is SGHTA and CDR2 FQGNSA. The CDR3 is 15 residues long. The V segment lost 1 base and the J segment 4 bases; nucleotides outside the gene matches: 6. The variable domain in full, completed from reference TRBV7-2 and TRBJ1-2, reads GAGVSQSPSNKVTEKGKDVELRCDPISGHTALYWYRQSLGQGLEFLIYFQGNSAPDKSGLPSDRFSAERTGGSVSTLTIQRTQQEDSAVYLCASSLDVGQLYGYTFGSGTRLTVV.

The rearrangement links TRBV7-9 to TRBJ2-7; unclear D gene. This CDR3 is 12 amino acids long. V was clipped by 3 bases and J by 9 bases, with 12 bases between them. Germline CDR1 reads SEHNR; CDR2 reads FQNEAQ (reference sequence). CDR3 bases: TGTGCCAGCAGCTTTCTCCAATCGGGGCAGTACTTC. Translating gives CASSFLQSGQYF.

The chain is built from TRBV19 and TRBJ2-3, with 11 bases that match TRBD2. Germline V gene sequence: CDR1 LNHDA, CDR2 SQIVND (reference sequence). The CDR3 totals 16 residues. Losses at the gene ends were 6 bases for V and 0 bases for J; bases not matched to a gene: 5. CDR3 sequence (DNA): TGTGCCAGTAGGGTGGGACTAGCGGCTAGCACAGATACGCAGTATTTT. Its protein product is CASRVGLAASTDTQYF.

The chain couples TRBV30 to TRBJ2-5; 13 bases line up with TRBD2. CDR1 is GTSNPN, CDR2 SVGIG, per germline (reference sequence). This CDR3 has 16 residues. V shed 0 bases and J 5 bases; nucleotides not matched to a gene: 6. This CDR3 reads CAWSVLAGGPGETQYF. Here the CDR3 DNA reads TGTGCCTGGAGTGTACTAGCGGGGGGGCCTGGGGAGACCCAGTACTTC.

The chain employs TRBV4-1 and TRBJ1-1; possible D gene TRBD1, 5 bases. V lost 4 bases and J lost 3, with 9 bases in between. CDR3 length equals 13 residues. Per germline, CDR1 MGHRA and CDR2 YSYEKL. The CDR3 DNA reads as TGCGCCAGCAGCCTGACAGAGGACACTGAAGCTTTCTTT. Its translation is CASSLTEDTEAFF.

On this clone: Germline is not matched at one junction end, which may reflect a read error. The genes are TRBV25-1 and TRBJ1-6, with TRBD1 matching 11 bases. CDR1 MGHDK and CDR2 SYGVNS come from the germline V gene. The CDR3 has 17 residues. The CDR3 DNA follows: TGTGCCAGCCGTGAATTTAAGGGGGGACAGGGGGGGATACCCCTCCACTTT. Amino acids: CASREFKGGQGGIPLHF.

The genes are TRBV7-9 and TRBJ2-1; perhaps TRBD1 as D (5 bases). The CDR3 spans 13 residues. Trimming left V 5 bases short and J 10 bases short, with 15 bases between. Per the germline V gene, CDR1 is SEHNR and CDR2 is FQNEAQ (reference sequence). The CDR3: CASSPRSDTEQFF. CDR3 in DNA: TGTGCCAGCAGCCCCCGATCGGACACGGAGCAGTTCTTC. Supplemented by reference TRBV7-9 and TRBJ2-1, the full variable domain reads DTGVSQNPRHKITKRGQNVTFRCDPISEHNRLYWYRQTLGQGPEFLTYFQNEAQLEKSRLLSDRFSAERPKGSFSTLEIQRTEQGDSAMYLCASSPRSDTEQFFGPGTRLTVL.

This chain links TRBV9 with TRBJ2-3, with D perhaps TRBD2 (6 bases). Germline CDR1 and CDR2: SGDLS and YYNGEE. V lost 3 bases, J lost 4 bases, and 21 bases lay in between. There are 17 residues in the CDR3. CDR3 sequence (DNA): TGTGCCAGCAGCGCGACCGGATGGGGGACTTTGGCAGATACGCAGTATTTT. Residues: CASSATGWGTLADTQYF.

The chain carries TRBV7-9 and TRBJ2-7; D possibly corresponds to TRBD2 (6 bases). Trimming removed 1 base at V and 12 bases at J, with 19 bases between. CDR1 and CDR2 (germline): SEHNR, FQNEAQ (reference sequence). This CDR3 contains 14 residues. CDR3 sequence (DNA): TGTGCCAGCAGCTTAGGGGGTGGGACTCCCGGGCTGTACTTC. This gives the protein CASSLGGGTPGLYF. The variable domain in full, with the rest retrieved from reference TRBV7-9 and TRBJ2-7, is DTGVSQNPRHKITKRGQNVTFRCDPISEHNRLYWYRQTLGQGPEFLTYFQNEAQLEKSRLLSDRFSAERPKGSFSTLEIQRTEQGDSAMYLCASSLGGGTPGLYFGPGTRLTVT.

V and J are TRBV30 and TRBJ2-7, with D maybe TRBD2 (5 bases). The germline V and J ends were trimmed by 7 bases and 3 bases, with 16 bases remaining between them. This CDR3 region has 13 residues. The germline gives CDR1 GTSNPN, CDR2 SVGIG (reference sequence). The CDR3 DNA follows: TGTGCCTCAAACCCCCCGGGGAGCTACGAGCAGTACTTC. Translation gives CASNPPGSYEQYF.

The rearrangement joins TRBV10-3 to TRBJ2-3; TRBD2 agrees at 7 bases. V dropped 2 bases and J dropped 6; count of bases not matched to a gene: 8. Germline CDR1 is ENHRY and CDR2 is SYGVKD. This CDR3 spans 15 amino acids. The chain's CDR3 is CAISEPQAGKDTQYF. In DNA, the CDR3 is TGTGCCATCAGTGAGCCTCAAGCGGGGAAGGATACGCAGTATTTT.

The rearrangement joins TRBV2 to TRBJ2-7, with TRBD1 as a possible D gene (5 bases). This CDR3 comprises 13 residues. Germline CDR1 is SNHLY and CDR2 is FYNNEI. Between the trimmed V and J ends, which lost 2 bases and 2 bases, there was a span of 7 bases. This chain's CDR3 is CASSEPGPYEQYF. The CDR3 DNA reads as TGTGCCAGCAGTGAACCAGGGCCCTACGAGCAGTACTTC.

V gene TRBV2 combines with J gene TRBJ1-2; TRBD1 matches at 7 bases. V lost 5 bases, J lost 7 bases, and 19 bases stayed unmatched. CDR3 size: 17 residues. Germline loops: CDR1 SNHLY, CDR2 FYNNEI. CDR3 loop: CASSRDRVDFGVSGYTF. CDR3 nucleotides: TGTGCCAGCAGTCGTGACAGGGTTGATTTTGGGGTTTCTGGCTACACCTTC.

This chain's CDR3 is CAISESRTSGSGKNIQYF. Written as DNA, the CDR3 is TGTGCCATCAGTGAGTCTAGGACATCTGGGTCGGGCAAAAACATTCAGTACTTC. The chain links TRBV10-3 to TRBJ2-4; a possible D gene is TRBD1 (5 bases). CDR1 is ENHRY and CDR2 is SYGVKD in the germline V gene. This CDR3 has 18 residues. Trimming left V 0 bases short and J 3 bases short, with 18 bases between.

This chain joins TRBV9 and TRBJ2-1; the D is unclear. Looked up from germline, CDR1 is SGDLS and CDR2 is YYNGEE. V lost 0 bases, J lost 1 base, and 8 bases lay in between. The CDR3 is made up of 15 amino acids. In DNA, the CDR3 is TGTGCCAGCAGCGTAGAGCAGGAATCCTACAATGAGCAGTTCTTC. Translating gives CASSVEQESYNEQFF.

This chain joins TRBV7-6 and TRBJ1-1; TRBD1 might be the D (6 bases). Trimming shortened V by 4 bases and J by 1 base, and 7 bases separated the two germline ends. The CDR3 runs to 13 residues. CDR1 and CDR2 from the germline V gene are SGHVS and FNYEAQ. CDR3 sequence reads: CASSSTGNTEAFF. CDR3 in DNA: TGTGCCAGCAGCTCGACAGGGAACACTGAAGCTTTCTTT.

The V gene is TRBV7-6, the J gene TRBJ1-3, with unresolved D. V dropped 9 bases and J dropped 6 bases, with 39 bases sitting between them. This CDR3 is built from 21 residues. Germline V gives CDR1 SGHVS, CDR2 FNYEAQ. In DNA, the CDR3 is TGTGCCAGTTCCCCTACCCCCCTCGGGAGGACTTCAGGCACAAGTATAAACACCATATATTTT. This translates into CASSPTPLGRTSGTSINTIYF.

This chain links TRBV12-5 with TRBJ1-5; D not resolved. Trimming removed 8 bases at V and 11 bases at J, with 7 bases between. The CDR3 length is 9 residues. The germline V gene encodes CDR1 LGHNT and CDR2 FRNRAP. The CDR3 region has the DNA TGTGCTAGTCGCGTTGCCCAGCATTTT. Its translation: CASRVAQHF. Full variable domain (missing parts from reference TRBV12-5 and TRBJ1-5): DARVTQTPRHKVTEMGQEVTMRCQPILGHNTVFWYRQTMMQGLELLAYFRNRAPLDDSGMPKDRFSAEMPDATLATLKIQPSEPRDSAVYFCASRVAQHFGDGTRLSIL.